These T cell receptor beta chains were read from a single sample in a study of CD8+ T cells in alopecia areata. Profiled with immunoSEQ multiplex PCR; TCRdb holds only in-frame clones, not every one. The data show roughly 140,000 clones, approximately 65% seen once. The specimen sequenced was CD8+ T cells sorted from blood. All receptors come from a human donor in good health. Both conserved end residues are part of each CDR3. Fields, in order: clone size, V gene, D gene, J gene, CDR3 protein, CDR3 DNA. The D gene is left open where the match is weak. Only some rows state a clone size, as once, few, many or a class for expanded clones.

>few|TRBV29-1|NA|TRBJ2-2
CSVGEVGTGELFF
TGCAGCGTTGGTGAAGTTGGCACCGGGGAGCTGTTTTTT
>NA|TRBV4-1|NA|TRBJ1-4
CASSQDPQLREKLFF
TGCGCCAGCAGCCAAGATCCCCAGCTGCGGGAAAAACTGTTTTTT
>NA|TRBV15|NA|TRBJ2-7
CATSRDDREVYEQYF
TGTGCCACCAGCAGAGATGATAGGGAGGTGTACGAGCAGTACTTC
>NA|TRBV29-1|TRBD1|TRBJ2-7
CSVERDSNYEQYF
TGCAGCGTTGAAAGGGACAGTAACTACGAGCAGTACTTC
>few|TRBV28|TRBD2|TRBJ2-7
CASSPSGGDYEQYF
TGTGCCAGCAGCCCGAGCGGGGGCGACTACGAGCAGTACTTC
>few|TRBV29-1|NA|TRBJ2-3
CSVGGSTDTQYF
TGCAGCGTGGGAGGAAGCACAGATACGCAGTATTTT
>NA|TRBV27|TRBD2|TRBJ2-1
CASSQLAGGQEQFF
TGTGCCAGCAGCCAACTAGCGGGAGGGCAGGAGCAGTTCTTC
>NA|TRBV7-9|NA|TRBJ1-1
CASSLPTEAFF
TGTGCCAGCAGCTTACCCACTGAAGCTTTCTTT
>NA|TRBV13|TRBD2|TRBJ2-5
CASSLRTSGKETQYF
TGTGCCAGCAGCTTACGTACTAGCGGGAAAGAGACCCAGTACTTC
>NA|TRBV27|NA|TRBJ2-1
CASSRGRYNEQFF
TGTGCCAGCAGTCGCGGCAGGTACAATGAGCAGTTCTTC
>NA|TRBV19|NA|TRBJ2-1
CASSATSSYNEQFF
TGTGCCAGTAGTGCTACGAGCTCCTACAATGAGCAGTTCTTC
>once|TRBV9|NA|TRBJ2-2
CASSVARLGELFF
TGTGCCAGCAGCGTAGCCCGTCTCGGGGAGCTGTTTTTT
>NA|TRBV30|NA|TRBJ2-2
CAWRLYTGELFF
TGTGCCTGGAGGTTATACACCGGAGAGCTGTTTTTT
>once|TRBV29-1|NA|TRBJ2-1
CSVVFRDLDQNEQFF
TGCAGCGTTGTTTTCCGGGACCTTGACCAAAATGAGCAGTTCTTC
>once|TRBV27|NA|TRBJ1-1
CASSVNGQAFF
TGTGCCAGCAGTGTTAACGGGCAGGCTTTCTTT
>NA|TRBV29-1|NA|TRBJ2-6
CSVEDRGSHGANVLTF
TGCAGCGTTGAAGATCGGGGTTCGCATGGGGCCAACGTCCTGACTTTC
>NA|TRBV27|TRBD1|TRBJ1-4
CASSRDRARTNEKLFF
TGTGCCAGCAGCCGGGACAGGGCAAGAACTAATGAAAAACTGTTTTTT
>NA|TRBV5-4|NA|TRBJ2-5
CASSLRLSAETQYF
TGTGCCAGCAGCTTGCGCTTGAGCGCGGAGACCCAGTACTTC
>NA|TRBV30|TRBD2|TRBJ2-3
CAWMTSGRAGGPTDTQYF
TGTGCCTGGATGACTAGCGGGAGGGCCGGTGGGCCCACAGATACGCAGTATTTT
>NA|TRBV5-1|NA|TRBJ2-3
CASSLEGASTDTQYF
TGCGCCAGCAGCTTGGAGGGCGCTAGCACAGATACGCAGTATTTT
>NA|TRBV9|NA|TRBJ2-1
CASSGRELEQFF
TGTGCCAGCAGCGGCCGGGAACTAGAGCAGTTCTTC
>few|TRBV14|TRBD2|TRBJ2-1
CASSQGLGNEQFF
TGTGCCAGCAGCCAGGGACTAGGAAATGAGCAGTTCTTC
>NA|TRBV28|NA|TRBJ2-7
CASSPPSTPGPNYEQYF
TGTGCCAGCAGTCCCCCCTCGACCCCGGGACCAAACTACGAGCAGTACTTC
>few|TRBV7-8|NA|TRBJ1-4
CASSLALGTNEKLFF
TGTGCCAGCAGCTTAGCGTTGGGAACTAATGAAAAACTGTTTTTT
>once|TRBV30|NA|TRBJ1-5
CAWSVWGQAQPQHF
TGTGCCTGGAGTGTATGGGGGCAGGCTCAGCCCCAGCATTTT
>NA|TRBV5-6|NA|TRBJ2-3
CASSLTAGPGDTQYF
TGTGCCAGCAGCTTGACGGCCGGTCCGGGTGATACGCAGTATTTT
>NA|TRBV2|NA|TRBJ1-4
CASSDSGVTNEKLFF
TGTGCCAGCAGTGATAGTGGGGTGACAAATGAAAAACTGTTTTTT
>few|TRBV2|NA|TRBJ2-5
CASSTDLAAYQETQYF
TGTGCCAGCAGCACCGACTTAGCGGCGTACCAAGAGACCCAGTACTTC
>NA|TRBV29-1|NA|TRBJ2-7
CSVVAHYEQYF
TGCAGCGTTGTAGCCCACTACGAGCAGTACTTC
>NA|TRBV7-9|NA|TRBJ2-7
CASSPPRYEQYF
TGTGCCAGCAGTCCCCCTAGATACGAGCAGTACTTC
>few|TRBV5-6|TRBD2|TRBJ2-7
CASSFWVPLAGEGYEQYF
TGTGCCAGCAGTTTTTGGGTCCCCTTAGCGGGAGAGGGGTACGAGCAGTACTTC
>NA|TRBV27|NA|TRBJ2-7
CASSPTRAEDYEQYF
TGTGCCAGCAGTCCGACTAGAGCGGAAGACTACGAGCAGTACTTC
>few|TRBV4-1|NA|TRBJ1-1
CASSGVYTEAFF
TGCGCCAGCAGCGGTGTGTACACTGAAGCTTTCTTT
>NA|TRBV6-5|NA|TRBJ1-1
CASSYGGMNTEAFF
TGTGCCAGCAGTTACGGGGGAATGAACACTGAAGCTTTCTTT
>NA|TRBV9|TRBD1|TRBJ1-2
CASSVAGGQGPGYTF
TGTGCCAGCAGCGTAGCAGGGGGACAGGGTCCTGGCTACACCTTC
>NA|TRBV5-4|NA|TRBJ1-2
CASSPEGTDYGYTF
TGTGCCAGCAGCCCGGAGGGGACGGACTATGGCTACACCTTC
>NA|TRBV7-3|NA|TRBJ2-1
CASSLDLAFSIQFF
TGTGCCAGCAGCTTAGATTTGGCCTTTAGCATCCAGTTCTTC
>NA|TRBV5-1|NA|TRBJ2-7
CASSLDRSYEQYF
TGCGCCAGCAGCTTGGACAGGTCCTACGAGCAGTACTTC
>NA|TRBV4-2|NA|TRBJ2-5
CASSQDKRAETQYF
TGTGCCAGCAGCCAAGATAAGAGGGCCGAGACCCAGTACTTC
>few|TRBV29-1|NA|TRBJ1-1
CSVLTGVDTEAFF
TGCAGCGTCCTAACGGGGGTAGACACTGAAGCTTTCTTT
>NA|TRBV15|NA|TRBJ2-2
CATSTRTELNTGELFF
TGTGCCACCAGCACACGGACGGAGCTAAACACCGGGGAGCTGTTTTTT
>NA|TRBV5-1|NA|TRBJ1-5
CASSCRPDIQPQHF
TGCGCCAGCAGCTGCCGCCCGGACATTCAGCCCCAGCATTTT